This TCR beta chain was sequenced in a study of human T cells and chemical hapten exposure. Study summary: Per-sample TCR yield variation was attributed mainly to small pooled library volume differences. Overall study results and limits: TCRs exceeding 1 in 1000 frequency stayed unchanged with DPC sensitization.

The time point is: healthy volunteer bleed at 2 weeks. Unfractionated whole blood served as the source for total RNA extraction. Individual cDNA molecules in this library carried unique molecular identifiers. Original processing methods: Approximately 100,000 TCRs per sample was the median, with a range of roughly 20,000 to 700,000. TCRdb called the RACE reads again in MiXCR, with one record for every CDR3 protein. The V and J calls come from TCRdb's annotation, not from the publication. The data hold 100,000 to 150,000 distinct CDR3 sequences, with around 8.2% observed a single time. This clonotype was seen ten or more times. Its antigen is unidentified. CDR3 length equals 13 residues. V lost 0 bases to trimming and J lost 8 bases, with 10 bases between them. Germline lookup yields CDR1 SGDLS and CDR2 YYNGEE.

This sequence was found in a male donor in good health. Some clones in this sample may be carry-over from other donors' samples. The V gene is TRBV9, the J gene TRBJ2-3; possibly TRBD1 or TRBD2 for D (5 bases each). The specimen was whole blood. The CDR3 bases are TGTGCCAGCAGCGTAGAGAAGGGGAGTACGCAGTATTTT. Translated, it gives CASSVEKGSTQYF.